A selection of T cell receptor beta chains follows, all from one sample in a study of Graves' ophthalmopathy and Graves' hyperthyroidism. TCRdb processed the multiplex PCR reads anew with MiXCR; each CDR3 protein has one entry. The table lists roughly 400,000 distinct CDR3 sequences, 17% of them singletons. Sequencing was done on a sample of peripheral blood. The receptors here all came from an adult woman with stable Graves' hyperthyroidism. Each CDR3 is given with its conserved first and last residue.

TRBJ1-5 | TRBV19 | CASKTGGEGQPQHF
TRBJ1-1 | TRBV5-1 | CASSTTDRGTNTEAFF
TRBJ2-7 | TRBV29-1 | CSVENDRSYEQYF
TRBJ2-4 | TRBV19 | CASEDRATGLAKNIQYF
TRBJ2-1 | TRBV6-2/TRBV6-3 | CASSYPDEQFF
TRBJ2-5 | TRBV28 | CASISPGLQETQYF
TRBJ2-7 | TRBV12-3/TRBV12-4 | CASRWDRGVREQYF
TRBJ2-7 | TRBV4-3 | CASSQDGLQQQYF
TRBJ1-2 | TRBV6-5 | CASSSPGLGGYGYTF
TRBJ1-1 | TRBV28 | CASRPSLDTVRDTEAFF
TRBJ1-2 | TRBV12-3/TRBV12-4 | CATTRGAFYGYTF
TRBJ2-5 | TRBV6-5 | CASRQGGKETQYF
TRBJ1-1 | TRBV6-5 | CASRKTGGEAFF
TRBJ1-2 | TRBV20-1 | CSARYRAETYGYTF
TRBJ1-5 | TRBV4-2 | CASSQDTTANQPQHF
TRBJ2-7 | TRBV6-4 | CASSPRRGTGPTYEQYF
TRBJ1-2 | TRBV6-1 | CASSTTGQGFYGYTF
TRBJ2-7 | TRBV27 | CASSLSGREGLEQYF
TRBJ2-5 | TRBV27 | CASSPLIGSGTQYF
TRBJ2-4 | TRBV7-9 | CASSLGREWGKNIQYF
TRBJ2-5 | TRBV6-5 | CASSYSAGGSQETQYF
TRBJ1-5 | TRBV20-1 | CSARKTGNREVGPQHF
TRBJ2-5 | TRBV29-1 | CSLEPATGQETQYF
TRBJ2-7 | TRBV19 | CASSPGQGSTSYEQYF
TRBJ2-7 | TRBV28 | CASSIPGTGSEQYF
TRBJ1-2 | TRBV3-1 | CASSHQRTALGYGYTF
TRBJ2-7 | TRBV6-5 | CASSYSRAGSSYEQYF
TRBJ2-5 | TRBV6-5 | CASSYSIDRETQYF
TRBJ2-7 | TRBV7-2 | CASSLGENYEQYF
TRBJ2-5 | TRBV27 | CASSLRPGSPWTQYF
TRBJ2-7 | TRBV11-2 | CASSLGAAEPGTYGQYF
TRBJ2-2 | TRBV25-1 | CASGKNTGELCF
TRBJ2-7 | TRBV12-3/TRBV12-4 | CASSLSSRGAHYEQYF
TRBJ2-2 | TRBV6-1 | CASTGKAGGLWAGELFF
TRBJ2-7 | TRBV2 | CASSGLGLASPYEQYF
TRBJ2-7 | TRBV28 | CASSIGSYEQYF
TRBJ2-7 | TRBV29-1 | CSVVPWDRGYEQYF
TRBJ1-1 | TRBV19 | CASSTTGGNTKAFF